This T cell receptor beta chain is drawn from a study of vaccination effects on CD4 cells after COVID-19. There are 16 residues in the CDR3. Germline V lookup: CDR1 KGHSH, CDR2 LQKENI. V was pared by 0 bases and J by 8 bases, with 16 bases between. About this clone itself: Its antigen is unidentified.

Within the ViraFEST assay, antigen-specific CD4+ T cells underwent expansion with viral peptide pools prior to sequencing. Having been cultured for under twelve days, the cells underwent CD4+ T cell isolation. Vaccinees lacked prior SARS-CoV-2 infection and tested negative for nucleocapsid antibodies. Some clones are missing from TCRdb's copy, which holds only in-frame ones; the method was immunoSEQ multiplex PCR. The sample yields 62,000 or so clones, about 80% seen once. The sample in question was CD4+ T cells from PBMCs cultured with SARS-CoV-2 spike peptides, obtained before COVID-19 vaccination. The TCR sequence derives from a human donor who received a COVID-19 vaccine. V is TRBV18 and J is TRBJ1-4, with a weak D call TRBD1 (6 bases). The CDR3: CASSPPQRQVIEKLFF. CDR3 DNA: TGTGCCAGCTCACCACCGCAACGACAGGTTATCGAAAAACTGTTTTTT.